This T cell receptor beta chain was identified during a study of T cell responses to AZD1222 COVID-19 vaccine. Profiled with immunoSEQ multiplex PCR; TCRdb holds only in-frame clones, not every one. The profile shows approximately 180,000 clones, 85% to 90% of them singletons. The germline V gene encodes CDR1 DFQATT and CDR2 SNEGSKA (reference sequence). V lost 7 bases, J lost 6 bases, and 8 bases lay in between. CDR3 length: 10 residues. This sequence joins TRBV20-1 and TRBJ2-3; unclear D gene. The sequencing here drew on peripheral blood, taken on day 0 of AZD1222 vaccination. This clonotype originated in an adult in good health. The CDR3 DNA sequence: TGCAGTGGTATGAGGGATACGCAGTATTTT. Translated, it gives CSGMRDTQYF.